The T cell receptor beta chain under discussion was sequenced for a study of blood T cell repertoires in COVID-19. Overall study: The origin of the acute and convalescent COVID-19 samples was the United States, Italy and Spain. T cells, B-cell-depleted T cells, or PBMCs supplied cDNA or gDNA.

Study members were between roughly 18 and 100 years old and lived in some 26 US regions. Clinical histories supplied by participants themselves formed the basis of cohort assignment. The trim removed 1 base at V and 2 bases at J, leaving 5 bases unmatched. Germline V gives CDR1 LNHNV, CDR2 YYDKDF (reference sequence). The CDR3 has 16 residues. The method was immunoSEQ multiplex PCR; TCRdb's version includes in-frame clones alone and lacks a portion of them. This sample carries roughly 250,000 clones, approximately 86% of them seen once, and the ten largest clones take about 6%. This chain connects TRBV15 to TRBJ2-7; TRBD2 matches 10 bases. Sequenced material: PBMCs or T cells enriched from blood (not recorded which). The clonotype originates from a woman aged 30 to 39 with acute COVID-19. CDR3 amino acids: CATSRAPSGGPYEQYF. In nucleotides, the CDR3 is TGTGCCACCAGCAGAGCCCCTAGCGGGGGTCCCTACGAGCAGTACTTC.